These T cell receptor beta chains were read from a single sample in a study of blood T cell repertoires in COVID-19. The assay was immunoSEQ multiplex PCR, and TCRdb's table has in-frame clones only and misses some. The table includes fewer than 120,000 clones, around 82% detected once. Sample: peripheral blood. The receptors here all came from an older woman with acute or convalescent COVID-19. Both conserved end residues are part of each CDR3. The order of the fields is clone size, CDR3 length, J gene, V gene, D gene, CDR3 protein, CDR3 DNA. The D gene is left open where the match is weak. Clone size is stated in some rows and not others, as once, few, many or a class when expanded.

>NA|14|TRBJ2-7|TRBV6-5|NA
CASSYRKGEGEQYF
TGTGCCAGCAGTTACCGAAAAGGGGAAGGCGAGCAGTACTTC
>NA|13|TRBJ2-5|TRBV6-5|TRBD2
CASSPTSRETQYF
TGTGCCAGCAGCCCGACTAGCAGAGAGACCCAGTACTTC
>few|15|TRBJ2-3|TRBV5-1|NA
CASSLLAGDTDTQYF
TGCGCCAGCAGCTTGTTGGCAGGGGACACAGATACGCAGTATTTT
>NA|14|TRBJ2-2|TRBV18|TRBD2
CASSPTSGPGELFF
TGTGCCAGCTCACCAACTAGCGGGCCCGGGGAGCTGTTTTTT
>once|14|TRBJ1-1|TRBV7-9|NA
CASSLGQVNTEAFF
TGTGCCAGCAGCTTAGGACAAGTGAACACTGAAGCTTTCTTT
>NA|14|TRBJ1-2|TRBV6-5|NA
CASSYTTANYGYTF
TGTGCCAGCAGTTACACGACAGCTAACTATGGCTACACCTTC
>NA|15|TRBJ2-1|TRBV6-1|TRBD1
CASSEGGQFYNEQFF
TGTGCCAGCAGTGAAGGGGGACAGTTCTACAATGAGCAGTTCTTC
>NA|13|TRBJ1-5|TRBV6-6|TRBD1
CASSEGAWQPQHF
TGTGCCAGCAGCGAGGGGGCATGGCAGCCCCAGCATTTT
>NA|10|TRBJ1-2|TRBV6-6|NA
CASGLYGYTF
TGTGCCAGCGGCCTCTATGGCTACACCTTC
>NA|15|TRBJ2-5|TRBV3-1/TRBV3-2|TRBD1
CASSHSTPQGETQYF
TGTGCCAGCAGCCATAGCACTCCACAGGGGGAGACCCAGTACTTC
>NA|16|TRBJ2-5|TRBV4-3|NA
CASSQDFSGAKETQYF
TGCGCCAGCAGCCAAGATTTCAGCGGAGCAAAAGAGACCCAGTACTTC
>few|13|TRBJ2-7|TRBV10-3|NA
CAIRQGPNYEQYF
TGTGCCATCAGACAGGGACCTAACTACGAGCAGTACTTC
>NA|18|TRBJ1-2|TRBV5-6|TRBD1
CASTNSPGQGWMVDGYTF
TGTGCCAGCACCAATTCTCCGGGACAGGGTTGGATGGTCGATGGCTACACCTTC
>NA|14|TRBJ2-7|TRBV29-1|NA
CSVGKTSSSGEQYF
TGCAGCGTTGGAAAGACTAGTTCTTCTGGGGAGCAGTACTTC
>NA|12|TRBJ1-1|TRBV2|NA
CASSQRPGGAFF
TGTGCCAGCAGCCAGAGGCCCGGAGGAGCTTTCTTT
>NA|12|TRBJ1-1|TRBV5-1|NA
CASSLGAGEAFF
TGCGCCAGCAGCTTGGGCGCAGGGGAAGCTTTCTTT